The next 26 T cell receptor beta chains were all read from a single sample in a study of T cells in Graves' hyperthyroidism and ophthalmopathy. Regions amplified from RNA transcripts were the TCR beta CDR3 regions. Using the HTBI primer set, a first-round RT-PCR was run on the TCR CDR3. Each CDR3 protein gets one entry after TCRdb re-called the multiplex PCR reads with MiXCR. In the table there are about 380,000 distinct CDR3 sequences, approximately 17% of which are singletons. Sequencing was carried out using blood. These receptors all come from a man aged 18 to 29 with Graves' ophthalmopathy.

Only a few counts were recorded for this clonotype. This sequence joins TRBV4-1 and TRBJ2-2, with D possibly TRBD1 on 5 matching bases. Germline V gene data show CDR1 as MGHRA and CDR2 as YSYEKL. V lost 4 bases and J 1 base, leaving 13 bases between the germline ends. This CDR3 contains 16 residues. This CDR3 is CASSPPATGNTGELFF. DNA of the CDR3: TGCGCCAGCAGCCCCCCCGCTACAGGGAACACCGGGGAGCTGTTTTTT.

The table lists this clonotype with many counts. J is TRBJ1-1 and V is TRBV12-3 or TRBV12-4; TRBD1 aligns across 7 bases. CDR3 length equals 14 residues. V was pared by 6 bases and J by 6 bases, with 10 bases of the junction left unmatched. The CDR3 DNA reads TGTGCCAGCAGCCGTGACAGGGAGGAGGCTGAAGCTTTCTTT. This sequence encodes CASSRDREEAEAFF.

V and J are TRBV7-3 and TRBJ2-1; 9 positions agree with TRBD2. The CDR3 has 17 amino acids. CDR1 and CDR2 (germline): SGHTA, FQGTGA. The junction had 17 bases not matched to a gene; V was cut back by 4 bases and J by 10 bases. The CDR3 DNA reads as TGTGCCAGCAGCTCCCGACCGGGGGGGCTAGCGGGGACAGAGCAGTTCTTC. Its translation is CASSSRPGGLAGTEQFF.

This clonotype was seen repeatedly, ten times or more. The rearrangement joins TRBV6-1 to TRBJ1-1; no clear D. The germline V gene has CDR1 MNHNS and CDR2 SASEGT. V was trimmed by 6 bases and J by 4 bases, leaving 12 bases between them. CDR3 size: 13 residues. In DNA, the CDR3 is TGTGCCAGCAGCGGACCAGAAGGCACTGAAGCTTTCTTT. Translation: CASSGPEGTEAFF.

This clonotype was seen a few times. The chain couples TRBV6-1 to TRBJ2-2; D remains unclear. CDR1 is MNHNS, CDR2 SASEGT, per germline. CDR3 length: 12 residues. V shed 8 bases and J shed 3 bases, with 7 bases lying between them. CDR3 in DNA: TGTGCCAGCGTGTCGGACACCGGGGAGCTGTTTTTT. It yields the protein CASVSDTGELFF.

This clonotype was found a few times. This chain joins TRBV29-1 and TRBJ2-1; the D gene is possibly TRBD1 (6 bases). In germline, CDR1 is SQVTM, CDR2 ANQGSEA. Trimming shortened V by 5 bases and J by 5 bases, and 13 bases separated the two germline ends. The CDR3 covers 13 residues. This chain's CDR3 is CSVTGQGNNEQFF. CDR3 in DNA: TGCAGCGTTACGGGACAAGGGAACAATGAGCAGTTCTTC.

This clonotype was seen many times. This sequence joins TRBV18 and TRBJ2-7, with D possibly TRBD1 on 5 matching bases. Trimming took 2 bases from V and 4 from J, leaving 9 bases between them. Germline assignment: CDR1 KGHSH and CDR2 LQKENI. CDR3 length equals 13 residues. The CDR3 loop is CASSPGAGYEQYF. CDR3 bases: TGTGCCAGCTCACCAGGCGCAGGGTACGAGCAGTACTTC.

As for this clonotype: Possible read error: a much larger clone is one base away. CDR3 sequence: CASSSRQGKNEQYF. CDR3 in DNA: TGTGCCAGCAGTTCCAGACAGGGTAAGAACGAGCAGTACTTC. The chain combines TRBV28 with TRBJ2-7; 7 positions match TRBD1. Trimming took 4 bases from V and 5 from J; bases not matched to a gene: 8. This CDR3 is built from 14 residues. CDR1 MDHEN and CDR2 SYDVKM come from the germline V gene.

V is TRBV10-3 and J is TRBJ1-2, with D maybe TRBD1 (5 bases). The CDR3 totals 15 residues. Trimming stripped 3 bases from V and 5 bases from J, with 16 bases between. CDR1 is ENHRY, CDR2 SYGVKD, per germline. The CDR3 coding sequence is TGTGCCATCAGTGATCCGGGGGGGACTAGGTATGGCTACACCTTC. Translated, it gives CAISDPGGTRYGYTF.

This clonotype has a handful of counts. The chain employs TRBV7-9 and TRBJ1-1, with TRBD1 matching over 10 bases. In germline, CDR1 is SEHNR, CDR2 FQNEAQ (reference sequence). CDR3 length: 16 amino acids. V lost 5 bases and J lost 5; bases outside the gene matches: 11. CDR3 sequence reads: CASSLDRGRWWTEAFF. CDR3 nucleotides: TGTGCCAGCAGCCTAGACAGGGGGCGATGGTGGACTGAAGCTTTCTTT.

Note on this clonotype: Since a much larger clone is just one base distant, this may be a read error. The chain couples TRBV6-1 to TRBJ1-2; D might be TRBD1 (5 bases). Between the trimmed V and J ends, which lost 6 bases and 3 bases, there was a span of 11 bases. The CDR3 has 13 residues. From germline, CDR1 is MNHNS and CDR2 SASEGT. Here the CDR3 reads CASSLGDDYGYTF. CDR3 nucleotides: TGTGCCAGCAGCCTAGGGGACGACTATGGCTACACCTTC.

Comments on this clonotype: This may be a read error: a much more frequent sequence differs by one nucleotide. The rearrangement uses TRBV20-1 and TRBJ2-1, with D maybe TRBD2 (5 bases). The CDR3 has 13 residues. The germline CDR1 and CDR2 sequences are DFQATT and SNEGSKA (reference sequence). Between the trimmed V and J ends, which lost 6 bases and 10 bases, there was a span of 19 bases. CDR3 sequence (DNA): TGCAGTGCCCTGGTAGTGCGGACTGGGGAGCAGTTCTTC. It is translated as CSALVVRTGEQFF.

There are many counts of this clonotype. V gene TRBV2 combines with J gene TRBJ2-5; 8 bases line up with TRBD1. Germline-derived CDR1 and CDR2 are SNHLY and FYNNEI. The CDR3 is 16 amino acids. Losses at the gene ends were 6 bases for V and 3 bases for J; bases not matched to a gene: 12. CDR3 DNA sequence: TGTGCCAGCAGCCAAGGCTCCGGGACAGGAAAAGAGACCCAGTACTTC. Translating it yields CASSQGSGTGKETQYF.

This chain uses TRBV19 with TRBJ1-1; D remains ambiguous. This CDR3 comprises 13 residues. Germline V gene lookup returns CDR1 LNHDA and CDR2 SQIVND (reference sequence). V dropped 5 bases and J dropped 0 bases, with 7 bases sitting between them. The CDR3 DNA follows: TGTGCCAGTAGTTGGGCAGTGAACACTGAAGCTTTCTTT. This encodes CASSWAVNTEAFF. The variable domain in full, completed from reference TRBV19 and TRBJ1-1, reads DGGITQSPKYLFRKEGQNVTLSCEQNLNHDAMYWYRQDPGQGLRLIYYSQIVNDFQKGDIAEGYSVSREKKESFPLTVTSAQKNPTAFYLCASSWAVNTEAFFGQGTRLTVV.

The genes are TRBV28 and TRBJ2-3; D ambiguous. The ends were cut back, 3 bases at V and 1 base at J, with 8 bases in the middle. This CDR3 has 14 residues. Germline V lookup: CDR1 MDHEN, CDR2 SYDVKM. CDR3 in amino acids: CASSFLAGTDTQYF. The CDR3 DNA sequence: TGTGCCAGCAGTTTTCTTGCGGGCACAGATACGCAGTATTTT.

This clonotype has only a few counts. The chain links TRBV24-1 to TRBJ2-1, with 9 nucleotides matching TRBD1. The CDR3 is made up of 19 amino acids. V shed 0 bases, J shed 7 bases, and the junction held 15 bases outside the gene matches. The germline gives CDR1 KGHDR, CDR2 SFDVKD. The CDR3 loop reads CATSDLGRGDRGKGNEQFF. The CDR3 DNA reads TGTGCCACCAGTGATTTGGGGAGGGGCGACAGGGGGAAGGGGAATGAGCAGTTCTTC.

This clonotype was seen only a few times. V usage is TRBV20-1 and J usage is TRBJ2-2; D is uncertain. V shed 3 bases and J shed 4 bases, with 6 bases lying between them. This CDR3 region has 12 residues. Germline V CDR1 and CDR2: DFQATT, SNEGSKA (reference sequence). DNA of the CDR3: TGCAGTGCTAGCAGTACCACCGGGGAGCTGTTTTTT. It is translated as CSASSTTGELFF.

The sample holds a few counts of this clonotype. V and J are TRBV6-6 and TRBJ2-7, with D maybe TRBD2 (7 bases). Deletions cut 2 bases from V and 0 bases from J, with 11 bases between. Germline lookup yields CDR1 MNHNY and CDR2 SVGAGI (reference sequence). The length of the CDR3 is 15 residues. CDR3 loop: CASSYRAGASYEQYF. CDR3 nucleotide sequence: TGTGCCAGCAGTTACCGGGCGGGGGCCTCCTACGAGCAGTACTTC.

This chain uses TRBV9 with TRBJ2-2; D may match TRBD1 or TRBD2 (5 bases each). The CDR3 loop spans 14 amino acids. Trimming removed 0 bases from V and 8 bases from J, with 11 bases in between. Per germline, CDR1 SGDLS and CDR2 YYNGEE. CDR3 DNA sequence: TGTGCCAGCAGCGTAGGTGGGGGATCGGGGGAGCTGTTTTTT. This encodes CASSVGGGSGELFF.

The chain uses TRBV10-3 and TRBJ1-6; D is undetermined. Germline values: CDR1 ENHRY, CDR2 SYGVKD. V was shortened by 6 bases and J by 5 bases, with 11 bases between the two germline ends. The CDR3 loop spans 14 amino acids. The chain's CDR3 is CAISSGRDNSPLHF. DNA of the CDR3: TGTGCCATCAGCTCCGGACGGGATAATTCACCCCTCCACTTT.

V gene TRBV6-1 combines with J gene TRBJ2-7; D remains unclear. The CDR3 length is 11 residues. V lost 5 bases and J lost 5, with 7 bases in between. Germline V CDR1 and CDR2: MNHNS, SASEGT. CDR3 in DNA: TGTGCCAGCAGTAAACAGAACGAGCAGTACTTC. Translation: CASSKQNEQYF.

The CDR3 spells CASSQGAGEGRDTQYF. The CDR3 DNA follows: TGTGCCAGCAGTCAGGGTGCGGGGGAGGGCCGTGATACGCAGTATTTT. The chain uses TRBV6-2 or TRBV6-3 and TRBJ2-3; 7 nucleotides line up with TRBD2. This CDR3 has 16 amino acids. The germline CDR1 and CDR2 sequences are MNHEY and SVGEGT. Losses at the gene ends were 5 bases for V and 6 bases for J; bases not matched to a gene: 14.

This clonotype has ten or more counts. The rearrangement links TRBV20-1 to TRBJ2-1; weak D call: TRBD1 (5 bases). V lost 5 bases to trimming and J lost 0 bases, with 8 bases between them. There are 13 residues in the CDR3. Germline V gives CDR1 DFQATT, CDR2 SNEGSKA (reference sequence). The CDR3 DNA follows: TGCAGTGCTCCAGGGCGCTCCTACAATGAGCAGTTCTTC. Its translation is CSAPGRSYNEQFF.

This clonotype was detected only a few times. The chain joins TRBV5-1 to TRBJ1-5; possibly TRBD1 for D (5 bases). V lost 5 bases, J lost 8 bases, and 14 bases lay in between. The V gene's germline CDR1 is SGHRS and CDR2 YFSETQ. This CDR3 region has 13 residues. CDR3 sequence reads: CASSYEGGEPQHF. CDR3 coding DNA: TGCGCCAGCAGTTATGAGGGAGGGGAGCCCCAGCATTTT.

The chain joins TRBV13 to TRBJ1-2; 8 bases match TRBD1. This CDR3 has 17 residues. The junction had 12 bases not matched to a gene; V was cut back by 5 bases and J by 1 base. CDR1 is PRHDT, CDR2 FYEKMQ, per germline (reference sequence). For the CDR3, the DNA is TGTGCCAGCAGCCCACAGGGGGGAATAACTTTTAACTATGGCTACACCTTC. It yields the protein CASSPQGGITFNYGYTF.

This clonotype was recorded many times. The rearrangement uses TRBV29-1 and TRBJ1-1; tentatively, D is TRBD1 (6 bases). V was cut by 5 bases and J by 0 bases, with 10 bases left in between. Germline CDR1 is SQVTM and CDR2 is ANQGSEA. There are 13 residues in the CDR3. The CDR3 region is CSVSDSMNTEAFF. CDR3 bases: TGCAGCGTTTCGGACAGTATGAACACTGAAGCTTTCTTT.